Shown below are 29 T cell receptor beta chains from a single sample sequenced in a study of human T cells and chemical hapten exposure. The starting material, unfractionated whole blood, was used for total RNA extraction. TCRdb called the 5' RACE reads again in MiXCR, with one record for every CDR3 protein. Of about 140,000 distinct CDR3 sequences detected, 3.5% to 5% appear once; the ten largest clones hold over 1.2%. Source of these receptors: a female donor in good health.

This clonotype was observed at least ten times. This chain uses TRBV12-3 or TRBV12-4 with TRBJ1-2; 7 nucleotides line up with TRBD1. V lost 2 bases to trimming and J lost 7 bases; unmatched junction nucleotides: 4. CDR3 length: 13 amino acids. The CDR3, as DNA: TGTGCCAGCAGTTTATCTACAGGGGCTGGCTACACCTTC. Translating gives CASSLSTGAGYTF.

For the CDR3, the DNA is TGCAGCGCCAGGGGGGGAGAGACCCAGTACTTC. It yields the protein CSARGGETQYF. V and J are TRBV29-1 and TRBJ2-5, with D perhaps assigned TRBD1 or TRBD2 (7 bases each). The V gene lost 7 bases and the J gene lost 4 bases, with 10 bases spanning the gap. The V gene's germline CDR1 is SQVTM and CDR2 ANQGSEA. CDR3 size: 11 residues.

The chain carries TRBV20-1 and TRBJ1-1; tentatively, D is TRBD1 (6 bases). The CDR3 has 13 amino acids. The germline V and J ends were trimmed by 5 bases and 4 bases, with 14 bases remaining between them. Germline V gene sequence: CDR1 DFQATT, CDR2 SNEGSKA (reference sequence). The CDR3 nucleotides read TGCAGTGCTGGGGGTCAGGGGCGCACTGAAGCTTTCTTT. It translates to CSAGGQGRTEAFF.

In this sample, this clonotype turned up many times. J is TRBJ2-2 and V is TRBV3-1, with D perhaps TRBD2 (6 bases). Trimming stripped 3 bases from V and 4 bases from J, with 9 bases between. The CDR3 loop spans 14 amino acids. From germline, CDR1 is LGHDT and CDR2 YNNKEL (reference sequence). The CDR3 is CASSHGSGTGELFF. The CDR3 nucleotides read TGTGCCAGCAGCCACGGGAGTGGCACCGGGGAGCTGTTTTTT.

The V and J genes are TRBV15 and TRBJ2-2; the match to TRBD2 covers 7 bases. The CDR3 extends over 14 amino acids. V was pared by 2 bases and J by 5 bases, with 2 bases of the junction left unmatched. Germline CDR1 and CDR2: LNHNV and YYDKDF (reference sequence). The CDR3 loop is CATSRQGGTGELFF. CDR3 nucleotide sequence: TGTGCCACCAGCAGACAGGGAGGGACCGGGGAGCTGTTTTTT.

The DNA of the CDR3 is TGTGCCAGCAGCTTAGTAGACGGCACTGAAGCTTTCTTT. It encodes CASSLVDGTEAFF. V usage is TRBV7-9 and J usage is TRBJ1-1, with D unresolved. This CDR3 contains 13 residues. The ends were cut back, 1 base at V and 4 bases at J, with 7 bases in the middle. Germline CDR1 and CDR2: SEHNR and FQNEAQ (reference sequence).

This clonotype was detected a few times. The chain has TRBV18 and TRBJ2-7, with a possible D match to TRBD2 (7 bases). V lost 5 bases and J 3 bases, leaving 17 bases between the germline ends. The CDR3 consists of 15 residues. Germline loops: CDR1 KGHSH, CDR2 LQKENI. CDR3 nucleotides: TGTGCCAGCTCAAACGCGGGGGACAAGTACTACGAGCAGTACTTC. Its translation is CASSNAGDKYYEQYF.

This chain joins TRBV2 and TRBJ1-1; D gene ambiguous. This CDR3 has 12 residues. Per germline, CDR1 SNHLY and CDR2 FYNNEI. Trimming took 6 bases from V and 8 from J, leaving 13 bases between them. This CDR3 is CASSAPDGEAFF. For the CDR3, the DNA is TGTGCCAGCAGCGCGCCTGACGGGGAAGCTTTCTTT. The full variable domain, its missing parts supplied by reference TRBV2 and TRBJ1-1, is EPEVTQTPSHQVTQMGQEVILRCVPISNHLYFYWYRQILGQKVEFLVSFYNNEISEKSEIFDDQFSVERPDGSNFTLKIRSTKLEDSAMYFCASSAPDGEAFFGQGTRLTVV.

The sample holds a few counts of this clonotype. The rearrangement links TRBV15 to TRBJ2-1; D call uncertain. Looked up from germline, CDR1 is LNHNV and CDR2 is YYDKDF (reference sequence). This CDR3 has 13 residues. The V end was cut by 3 bases, the J end by 5 bases, with 8 bases between. The CDR3 is CATSRGRNNEQFF. In DNA, the CDR3 is TGTGCCACCAGCAGGGGCCGTAACAATGAGCAGTTCTTC.

In its sample, this clonotype was seen many times. The chain couples TRBV9 to TRBJ2-5; D is possibly TRBD1 (5 bases). This CDR3 comprises 15 residues. Trimming took off 0 bases at V and 0 bases at J, with 9 bases between the two ends. CDR1 and CDR2 (germline): SGDLS, YYNGEE. CDR3 region: CASSVGTNYQETQYF. CDR3 sequence (DNA): TGTGCCAGCAGCGTAGGGACAAACTACCAAGAGACCCAGTACTTC.

This clonotype was detected many times. The V call is TRBV6-1, the J call TRBJ2-3; TRBD2 agrees at 8 bases. The V gene's germline CDR1 is MNHNS and CDR2 SASEGT. This CDR3 comprises 14 residues. Unmatched junction bases numbered 1, after V lost 4 bases and J lost 1 base. The CDR3 is CASSVSGGTDTQYF. The CDR3 coding sequence is TGTGCCAGCAGTGTTAGCGGGGGCACAGATACGCAGTATTTT.

This clonotype has only a few counts. This chain links TRBV12-3 or TRBV12-4 with TRBJ2-1; a possible D gene is TRBD1 (6 bases). The CDR3 totals 13 residues. V was cut by 5 bases and J by 8 bases, with 13 bases left in between. The CDR3 sequence: CASSQQQGYEQFF. In DNA, the CDR3 is TGTGCCAGCAGTCAACAACAGGGCTATGAGCAGTTCTTC.

This clonotype has just a few counts. V is TRBV14 and J is TRBJ2-7; 7 bases fit TRBD2. The CDR3 extends over 15 amino acids. Trimming cost V 4 bases and J 1 base; bases outside gene matches: 7. Per germline, CDR1 SGHDN and CDR2 FVKESK. CDR3 nucleotides: TGTGCCAGCAGCCGGGGGGGGGGATTATCCTACGAGCAGTACTTC. Translation: CASSRGGGLSYEQYF.

This clonotype has ten or more counts. This chain links TRBV5-1 with TRBJ1-2, with 8 bases aligning to TRBD1. The V gene end was trimmed by 4 bases and the J gene end by 2 bases; junction bases not matched to a gene: 7. Germline CDR1 is SGHRS and CDR2 is YFSETQ. The CDR3 is made up of 15 amino acids. Written as DNA, the CDR3 is TGCGCCAGCAGCCCTGGCGGACAGGGCAACTATGGCTACACCTTC. Translation gives CASSPGGQGNYGYTF.

This clonotype has ten or more counts. V gene TRBV7-2 combines with J gene TRBJ2-1; D is undetermined. V was cut by 1 base and J by 4 bases, with 11 bases left in between. The germline CDR1 and CDR2 sequences are SGHTA and FQGNSA. This CDR3 has 15 residues. The CDR3 loop reads CASSLVQFWYNEQFF. The DNA for the CDR3 is TGTGCCAGCAGCTTAGTTCAGTTTTGGTACAATGAGCAGTTCTTC.

The rearrangement links TRBV7-9 to TRBJ2-7; 10 nucleotides match TRBD2. Trimming took 2 bases from V and 10 from J; bases not matched to a gene: 11. Looked up from germline, CDR1 is SEHNR and CDR2 is FQNEAQ (reference sequence). The CDR3 is 15 residues long. The CDR3 nucleotides read TGTGCCAGCAGCTTATCAGCGGGAGGGGGGATAGTACAGTACTTC. This translates into CASSLSAGGGIVQYF. Full variable domain (remainder filled in from reference TRBV7-9 and TRBJ2-7): DTGVSQNPRHKITKRGQNVTFRCDPISEHNRLYWYRQTLGQGPEFLTYFQNEAQLEKSRLLSDRFSAERPKGSFSTLEIQRTEQGDSAMYLCASSLSAGGGIVQYFGPGTRLTVT.

V gene TRBV7-8 combines with J gene TRBJ2-1; tentatively, D is TRBD2 (6 bases). The V and J ends lost 2 bases and 10 bases respectively, with 15 bases between them. The length of the CDR3 is 14 residues. Germline V gene sequence: CDR1 SGHVS, CDR2 FQNEAQ. CDR3 in amino acids: CASSLSPTSLEQFF. As DNA, the CDR3 is TGTGCCAGCAGCTTAAGTCCAACTAGCTTGGAGCAGTTCTTC.

This clonotype was picked up a small number of times. The V and J genes are TRBV5-6 and TRBJ2-2, with D maybe TRBD1 (6 bases). CDR1 is SGHDT and CDR2 is YYEEEE in the germline V gene. Trimming removed 1 base at V and 1 base at J, with 11 bases between. CDR3 length equals 16 residues. The CDR3: CASSLFEQGNTGELFF. As DNA, the CDR3 is TGTGCCAGCAGCTTGTTTGAACAGGGGAACACCGGGGAGCTGTTTTTT.

In its sample, this clonotype was seen many times. This chain joins TRBV28 and TRBJ1-6, with no clear D. CDR3 length: 14 residues. In germline, CDR1 is MDHEN, CDR2 SYDVKM. V dropped 6 bases and J dropped 14 bases, with 20 bases sitting between them. The CDR3 DNA reads as TGTGCCAGCAGCACAGCATTGGGAGGCCCGACCCTCCACTTT. Translation gives CASSTALGGPTLHF. The whole variable domain, remainder taken from reference TRBV28 and TRBJ1-6, is DVKVTQSSRYLVKRTGEKVFLECVQDMDHENMFWYRQDPGLGLRLIYFSYDVKMKEKGDIPEGYSVSREKKERFSLILESASTNQTSMYLCASSTALGGPTLHFGNGTRLTVT.

This chain uses TRBV6-1 with TRBJ1-2; D might be TRBD1 (6 bases). The V gene's germline CDR1 is MNHNS and CDR2 SASEGT. Deletions cut 1 base from V and 1 base from J, with 13 bases between. CDR3 length: 16 residues. The CDR3 DNA reads as TGTGCCAGCAGTGAAGGGGGGACACCAAGTAACTATGGCTACACCTTC. It encodes CASSEGGTPSNYGYTF.

This clonotype occurred many times. The J gene is TRBJ1-1, the V gene TRBV25-1; D not certain. The length of the CDR3 is 14 residues. Germline V gene data show CDR1 as MGHDK and CDR2 as SYGVNS. V was shortened by 8 bases and J by 1 base, with 14 bases between the two germline ends. CDR3 nucleotide sequence: TGTGCCAGCCGGACGGGAACCGGGAACACTGAAGCTTTCTTT. Translation: CASRTGTGNTEAFF.

There are many counts of this clonotype. V gene TRBV19 combines with J gene TRBJ2-7, with D possibly called TRBD1 or TRBD2 (6 bases each). This CDR3 is built from 14 residues. The germline V gene has CDR1 LNHDA and CDR2 SQIVND (reference sequence). The germline V and J ends were trimmed by 6 bases and 0 bases, with 12 bases remaining between them. CDR3 in amino acids: CASRRGASSYEQYF. The DNA of the CDR3 is TGTGCCAGTAGGAGGGGGGCTAGCTCCTACGAGCAGTACTTC.

The sample holds many counts of this clonotype. V and J are TRBV14 and TRBJ2-1; 8 bases agree with TRBD2. The germline gives CDR1 SGHDN, CDR2 FVKESK. The CDR3 has 15 amino acids. V trimming: 1 base; J trimming: 8 bases; junction bases outside the gene matches: 7. Here the CDR3 DNA reads TGTGCCAGCAGCCAAGTGTTCGGGGGGGCCGATGAGCAGTTCTTC. The encoded protein is CASSQVFGGADEQFF.

This clonotype was observed a handful of times. The chain carries TRBV3-1 and TRBJ1-1; the D gene is possibly TRBD1 (5 bases). Germline V CDR1 and CDR2: LGHDT, YNNKEL (reference sequence). This CDR3 region has 14 residues. Trimming left V 3 bases short and J 1 base short, with 9 bases between. The CDR3 sequence: CASSQGPRNTEAFF. The CDR3 DNA follows: TGTGCCAGCAGCCAGGGACCCAGGAACACTGAAGCTTTCTTT.

This clonotype was recorded many times. The CDR3 region is CASSPSDSNQPQHF. The DNA of the CDR3 is TGTGCCAGCTCACCCTCAGATAGCAATCAGCCCCAGCATTTT. The chain employs TRBV18 and TRBJ1-5, with D hard to call. Deletions cut 3 bases from V and 0 bases from J, with 6 bases between. CDR3 length equals 14 residues. CDR1 and CDR2 (germline): KGHSH, LQKENI.

This chain joins TRBV11-2 and TRBJ1-1; D call uncertain. The CDR3 consists of 13 residues. Trimming removed 5 bases from V and 4 bases from J, with 11 bases in between. Germline values: CDR1 SGHAT, CDR2 FQNNGV. CDR3 coding DNA: TGTGCCAGCAGCCTCGAGGACTTCACTGAAGCTTTCTTT. This encodes CASSLEDFTEAFF.

In this sample, this clonotype turned up many times. The genes are TRBV20-1 and TRBJ2-1; D remains ambiguous. The CDR3 spans 15 residues. Trimming took off 0 bases at V and 8 bases at J, with 17 bases between the two ends. Germline values: CDR1 DFQATT, CDR2 SNEGSKA (reference sequence). The CDR3 nucleotides are TGCAGTGCTAGAGATCCTGTCAGCGCAAGGGATGAGCAGTTCTTC. This sequence encodes CSARDPVSARDEQFF.

This clonotype has only a few counts. The chain employs TRBV4-2 and TRBJ2-7; a weak D match, TRBD1 (6 bases). CDR3 length: 14 amino acids. Germline V gene data show CDR1 as LGHNA and CDR2 as YNFKEQ. Trimming pared 1 base from V and 4 bases from J, leaving 11 bases between. CDR3 sequence reads: CASSQVGQLYEQYF. CDR3 DNA: TGTGCCAGCAGCCAAGTAGGACAGCTATACGAGCAGTACTTC.

Many counts were recorded for this clonotype. The chain uses TRBV12-3 or TRBV12-4 and TRBJ1-1; D not certain. This CDR3 has 14 amino acids. V lost 5 bases, J lost 5 bases, and 15 bases lay in between. The CDR3 region is CASSREAAGTEAFF. As DNA, the CDR3 is TGTGCCAGCAGTCGCGAGGCCGCGGGAACTGAAGCTTTCTTT.